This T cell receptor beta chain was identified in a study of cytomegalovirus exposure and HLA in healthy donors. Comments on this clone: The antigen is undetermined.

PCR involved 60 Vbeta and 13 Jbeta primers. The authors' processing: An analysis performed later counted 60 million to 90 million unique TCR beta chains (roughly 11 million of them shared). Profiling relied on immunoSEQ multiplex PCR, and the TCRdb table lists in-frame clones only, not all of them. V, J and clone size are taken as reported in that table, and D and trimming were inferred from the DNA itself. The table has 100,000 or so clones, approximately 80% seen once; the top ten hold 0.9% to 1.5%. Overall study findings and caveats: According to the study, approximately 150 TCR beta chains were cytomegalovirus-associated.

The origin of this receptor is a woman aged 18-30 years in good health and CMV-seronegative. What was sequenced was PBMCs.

Here the CDR3 reads CASSYGTESYEQYF. The CDR3 DNA is TGTGCCAGCAGTTACGGTACAGAGTCCTACGAGCAGTACTTC. The chain has TRBV6-6 and TRBJ2-5, with D hard to call. The assigned J gene may be wrong: the sequence end matches TRBJ2-7 better. This CDR3 region has 14 residues. The germline V gene has CDR1 MNHNY and CDR2 SVGAGI (reference sequence).